This entry is about one T cell receptor (beta chain). Its specific antigen is unknown. Base quality data are lacking; no much larger clone is found one base away. Receptor amplification or capture employed the immunoSEQ multiplex PCR assay. TCRdb holds this immuneACCESS table with in-frame rearrangements only. Some clones are missing; in checked studies, unresolved V genes explain under half, and the rest has no known cause. Within this sample are fewer than 200,000 clones, with 93% of them counted one time only. The ten top clones hold approximately 4% of the sample. This sample is part of a study of control samples from healthy donors and cancer patients (dated by TCRdb to the early 2020s). Clipping removes 0 bases from V and 1 base from J, with 1 as the unmatched junction base count. The CDR3, from cysteine to phenylalanine, totals 15 residues. Only CDR3 DNA remains: 45 bases, in frame from the first base. CDR1 and CDR2 were assigned from the germline V gene as SGHRS and YFSETQ.

The receptor's source is an older woman in good health. Recombination linked TRBV5-1 to TRBJ1-1; 9 central bases correspond to TRBD1. Specimen: blood. This receptor carries the CDR3 CASSLEGQGNTEAFF. The DNA sequence is given as TGCGCCAGCAGCTTGGAGGGACAGGGGAACACTGAAGCTTTCTTT.